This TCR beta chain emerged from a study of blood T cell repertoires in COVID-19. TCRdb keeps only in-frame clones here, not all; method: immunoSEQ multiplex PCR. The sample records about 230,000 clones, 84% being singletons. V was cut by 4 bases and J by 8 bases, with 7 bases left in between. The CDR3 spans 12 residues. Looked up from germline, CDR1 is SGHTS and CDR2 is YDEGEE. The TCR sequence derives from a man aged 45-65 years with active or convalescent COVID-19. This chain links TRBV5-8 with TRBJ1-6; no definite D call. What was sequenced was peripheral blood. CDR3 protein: CASSGRDSPLHF. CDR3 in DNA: TGTGCCAGCAGCGGGAGAGATTCACCCCTCCACTTT.